The 26 T cell receptor beta chains below come from one sample, sequenced in a study of blood T cells in healthy people across ages. The use of a sample-barcoded 5' primer and a J-beta primer mix characterized a second PCR of roughly 7 to 12 cycles. TCRdb fed the 5' RACE reads into MiXCR, producing one record per CDR3 protein. The table lists fewer than 1 million distinct CDR3 sequences, under 45% of them singletons, with roughly 19% in the top ten. The sequenced sample was blood. The receptor set was obtained from a man aged 55 to 70 in good health.

This clonotype appeared a few times. V gene TRBV4-3 combines with J gene TRBJ2-3; D not certain. There are 11 residues in the CDR3. Germline assignment: CDR1 LGHNA and CDR2 YSLEER. Trimming took 10 bases from V and 13 from J, leaving 18 bases between them. The CDR3 region has the DNA TGCGCCACAGGCCGGGCTAGTTGGGAGTATTTT. Encoded protein: CATGRASWEYF.

There are a few counts of this clonotype. The CDR3 DNA sequence: TGTGCCAGCAGCCCGCGGACTGGCGAAGAGACCCAGTACTTC. Its protein product is CASSPRTGEETQYF. This chain uses TRBV13 with TRBJ2-5; TRBD2 is a possible D gene (5 bases). Germline V gives CDR1 PRHDT, CDR2 FYEKMQ (reference sequence). Between the trimmed V and J ends, which lost 5 bases and 3 bases, there was a span of 13 bases. CDR3 length: 14 amino acids.

The V gene is TRBV20-1, the J gene TRBJ2-3; D is possibly TRBD2 (6 bases). Germline V CDR1 and CDR2: DFQATT, SNEGSKA (reference sequence). CDR3 length equals 15 residues. V was cut by 6 bases and J by 4 bases, with 20 bases left in between. CDR3 sequence (DNA): TGCAGTGCGCAACAACCGGGACTTAGGGCAGATACGCAGTATTTT. Its translation is CSAQQPGLRADTQYF.

This clonotype was observed once. The chain carries TRBV13 and TRBJ2-1; 7 bases match TRBD1. The V gene's germline CDR1 is PRHDT and CDR2 FYEKMQ (reference sequence). The CDR3 is made up of 15 amino acids. The V and J ends lost 3 bases and 10 bases, in that order; junction bases with no gene match: 12. Written as DNA, the CDR3 is TGTGCCAGCAGCTTTCTTGGGACAGCCTCCTACGAGCAGTTCTTC. Amino acids: CASSFLGTASYEQFF.

The chain couples TRBV6-2 or TRBV6-3 to TRBJ1-4; D uncertain. Trimming took off 6 bases at V and 0 bases at J, with 11 bases between the two ends. CDR3 length equals 15 residues. The germline V gene has CDR1 MNHEY and CDR2 SVGEGT. The CDR3 loop reads CASRGRRPTNEKLFF. The CDR3 DNA follows: TGTGCCAGCAGGGGAAGACGGCCAACTAATGAAAAACTGTTTTTT.

This clonotype was counted between two and nine times. CDR3 residues: CASSYSSSGSYEQYF. As DNA, the CDR3 is TGTGCCAGCAGTTACTCGAGTTCCGGCTCCTACGAGCAGTACTTC. The J gene is TRBJ2-7, the V gene TRBV6-6; D gene unclear. The ends were cut back, 0 bases at V and 0 bases at J, with 9 bases in the middle. CDR1 MNHNY and CDR2 SVGAGI come from the germline V gene (reference sequence). There are 15 residues in the CDR3.

V is TRBV7-2 and J is TRBJ2-1; D unclear. The germline gives CDR1 SGHTA, CDR2 FQGNSA. The germline V and J ends were trimmed by 5 bases and 8 bases, with 10 bases remaining between them. This CDR3 has 12 amino acids. DNA of the CDR3: TGTGCCAGCAGCCAGCCCCCACATGAGCAGTTCTTC. This gives the protein CASSQPPHEQFF.

The genes are TRBV4-3 and TRBJ1-2; TRBD1 aligns across 11 bases. V shed 0 bases and J 7 bases; nucleotides not matched to a gene: 7. The V gene's germline CDR1 is LGHNA and CDR2 YSLEER. The CDR3 extends over 16 amino acids. The CDR3 nucleotides read TGCGCCAGCAGCCAAGACCGGACAGGGGGCTTGGGTGGCTACACCTTC. This encodes CASSQDRTGGLGGYTF.

This chain connects TRBV6-5 to TRBJ2-2; TRBD2 aligns across 10 bases. Germline V CDR1 and CDR2: MNHEY, SVGAGI. This CDR3 has 16 amino acids. The junction had 11 bases not matched to a gene; V was cut back by 6 bases and J by 7 bases. DNA of the CDR3: TGTGCCAGCAGCCCACCGGGACTAGCGATGAGCGGGGAGCTGTTTTTT. Translating it yields CASSPPGLAMSGELFF.

The rearrangement uses TRBV28 and TRBJ2-7; 9 bases align to TRBD1. With the DNA end fitting TRBJ2-5 better, the J assignment may be wrong. The CDR3 spans 17 residues. CDR1 is MDHEN and CDR2 is SYDVKM in the germline V gene. The CDR3 is CASSTEPGTGIGETQYF. In nucleotides, the CDR3 is TGTGCCAGCAGCACAGAACCCGGGACAGGGATAGGGGAGACCCAGTACTTC.

The CDR3 DNA is TGCGCCAGCAGCTCCTCCGCGGGTGAGCAGTTCTTC. Translating gives CASSSSAGEQFF. The chain links TRBV4-1 to TRBJ2-1; possible D gene TRBD2, 5 bases. The germline V and J ends were trimmed by 5 bases and 9 bases, with 11 bases remaining between them. Germline values: CDR1 MGHRA, CDR2 YSYEKL. The CDR3 is made up of 12 amino acids.

Only a few counts were recorded for this clonotype. V and J are TRBV21-1 and TRBJ2-7; no DNA check was done on the table's D call, TRBD1. TRBV21-1 is a pseudogene segment. The CDR3 is 17 residues long. The CDR3 spells CASSKEVQGITPYEQYF. CDR3 DNA sequence: TGTGCCAGCAGCAAAGAAGTTCAGGGGATTACTCCCTACGAGCAGTACTTC.

This clonotype was recorded a few times. This sequence joins TRBV5-4 and TRBJ2-5, with D tentatively TRBD1 (5 bases). V lost 0 bases and J lost 4, with 10 bases in between. Germline assignment: CDR1 SGHNT and CDR2 YYREEE (reference sequence). This CDR3 is built from 14 residues. The CDR3 nucleotides read TGTGCCAGCAGCTTGGCCCAGGGCCCAGAGACCCAGTACTTC. Translating it yields CASSLAQGPETQYF.

The V and J genes are TRBV7-9 and TRBJ1-1; TRBD1 aligns across 8 bases. V lost 5 bases and J lost 5; bases outside the gene matches: 13. The CDR3 loop spans 16 amino acids. The germline V gene has CDR1 SEHNR and CDR2 FQNEAQ (reference sequence). The CDR3 is CASSHGTGLTGTEAFF. The CDR3 nucleotides read TGTGCCAGCAGCCACGGGACAGGCTTGACAGGGACTGAAGCTTTCTTT.

The CDR3 sequence: CASSRRTGNYGYTF. In DNA, the CDR3 is TGTGCCAGCAGCCGTCGGACGGGGAACTATGGCTACACCTTC. The rearrangement uses TRBV5-6 and TRBJ1-2; unclear D gene. Trimming shortened V by 4 bases and J by 2 bases, and 12 bases separated the two germline ends. Looked up from germline, CDR1 is SGHDT and CDR2 is YYEEEE. There are 14 residues in the CDR3.

The J gene is TRBJ1-5, the V gene TRBV7-9; weak D call: TRBD1 (5 bases). CDR3 length equals 13 residues. V was trimmed by 5 bases and J by 9 bases, leaving 14 bases between them. Looked up from germline, CDR1 is SEHNR and CDR2 is FQNEAQ (reference sequence). The CDR3 nucleotides read TGTGCCAGCAGCCACGACAGTCTTTGGCCCCAGCATTTT. As protein: CASSHDSLWPQHF.

This clonotype was observed a few times. J is TRBJ2-1 and V is TRBV20-1; D is unclear. Germline loops: CDR1 DFQATT, CDR2 SNEGSKA (reference sequence). V lost 3 bases to trimming and J lost 0 bases, with 12 bases between them. The CDR3 sequence is 15 residues long. DNA for the CDR3: TGCAGTGCTAGGGTGGGCCTTAGCTCCTACAATGAGCAGTTCTTC. Protein: CSARVGLSSYNEQFF.

J is TRBJ1-1 and V is TRBV11-3; D gene uncertain. V shed 4 bases and J shed 1 base, with 10 bases lying between them. Germline CDR1 reads SGHNT; CDR2 reads YENEEA. The CDR3 has 14 amino acids. CDR3 sequence (DNA): TGTGCCAGCAGCTCCCCCAGCCAGAACACTGAAGCTTTCTTT. It yields the protein CASSSPSQNTEAFF.

This clonotype was counted ten times or more. The genes are TRBV7-2 and TRBJ2-6; the D is unclear. Germline V gene sequence: CDR1 SGHTA, CDR2 FQGNSA. The CDR3 covers 16 residues. With 1 base removed from V and 0 bases from J, the gap between germline ends came to 7 bases. This chain's CDR3 is CASSLGGASGANVLTF. The CDR3 nucleotides are TGTGCCAGCAGCTTAGGCGGCGCCTCTGGGGCCAACGTCCTGACTTTC.

This clonotype came up once. This chain joins TRBV18 and TRBJ2-4, with TRBD2 matching over 11 bases. The J call may not be correct, given that the DNA end is closer to TRBJ2-7. This CDR3 region has 19 residues. CDR1 and CDR2 (germline): KGHSH, LQKENI. The CDR3 DNA sequence: TGTGCCAGCTCACCACCGAATAGCGGGGGGGCCAAAGTGGCCTACGAGCAGTACTTC. Amino acids: CASSPPNSGGAKVAYEQYF.

The V and J genes are TRBV4-3 and TRBJ2-3; D not certain. The ends were cut back, 4 bases at V and 0 bases at J, with 11 bases in the middle. Germline values: CDR1 LGHNA, CDR2 YSLEER. The CDR3 runs to 15 residues. DNA of the CDR3: TGCGCCAGCAGCCCCCGGTTGACAAGCACAGATACGCAGTATTTT. It codes for CASSPRLTSTDTQYF.

In this sample, this clonotype turned up a few times. The CDR3 sequence is CSASASGGGDTQYF. The CDR3 DNA follows: TGCAGTGCTAGCGCTAGCGGGGGGGGAGATACGCAGTATTTT. This chain uses TRBV20-1 with TRBJ2-3; 12 bases agree with TRBD2. Germline CDR1 reads DFQATT; CDR2 reads SNEGSKA (reference sequence). The CDR3 is made up of 14 amino acids. Trimming at V came to 3 bases and at J to 5 bases, leaving 3 bases not matched to a gene.

This clonotype was seen only a few times. The chain links TRBV12-5 to TRBJ2-5, with D unresolved. With 5 bases removed from V and 3 bases from J, the gap between germline ends came to 4 bases. Looked up from germline, CDR1 is LGHNT and CDR2 is FRNRAP. The CDR3 runs 11 residues. CDR3 DNA sequence: TGTGCTAGTGGTATAGAAGAGACCCAGTACTTC. It codes for CASGIEETQYF.

This chain uses TRBV5-1 with TRBJ2-1, with D uncertain. CDR3 size: 13 residues. Trimming cost V 0 bases and J 9 bases, with 10 bases left between them. Germline lookup yields CDR1 SGHRS and CDR2 YFSETQ. The chain's CDR3 is CASSLADSREQFF. The CDR3 region has the DNA TGCGCCAGCAGCTTGGCCGACTCCCGTGAGCAGTTCTTC.

The chain recombines TRBV20-1 with TRBJ2-4, with TRBD2 matching over 9 bases. The length of the CDR3 is 18 residues. The V segment lost 3 bases and the J segment 0 bases; nucleotides outside the gene matches: 12. Germline V gene data show CDR1 as DFQATT and CDR2 as SNEGSKA (reference sequence). Here the CDR3 reads CSAREPAGGNLAKNIQYF. DNA for the CDR3: TGCAGTGCTAGGGAGCCAGCGGGGGGTAACTTAGCCAAAAACATTCAGTACTTC.

This clonotype was observed a handful of times. The V call is TRBV24-1, the J call TRBJ2-3; TRBD1 matches 7 bases. The trim removed 4 bases at V and 3 bases at J, leaving 6 bases unmatched. The CDR3 runs to 15 residues. CDR1 and CDR2 from the germline V gene are KGHDR and SFDVKD. The CDR3 nucleotides read TGTGCCACCAGTGACCTGACAGGGAATACAGATACGCAGTATTTT. Encoded protein: CATSDLTGNTDTQYF.